This TCR beta chain was identified during a study of blood T cell repertoires in COVID-19. The method was immunoSEQ multiplex PCR; TCRdb's version includes in-frame clones alone and lacks a portion of them. The sample gives about 140,000 clones, around 86% of which show up once; around 5% is in the top ten. CDR1 and CDR2 (germline): WSHSY, SAAADI. The CDR3 consists of 13 residues. Trimming shortened V by 4 bases and J by 5 bases, and 12 bases separated the two germline ends. The sequenced sample consisted of peripheral blood. This TCR derives from a human donor in a cohort sampled during active COVID-19. This chain joins TRBV10-2 and TRBJ2-7, with D perhaps TRBD2 (6 bases). CDR3 loop: CASSGGVMHEQYF. The CDR3, as DNA: TGCGCCAGCAGTGGCGGGGTAATGCACGAGCAGTACTTC.